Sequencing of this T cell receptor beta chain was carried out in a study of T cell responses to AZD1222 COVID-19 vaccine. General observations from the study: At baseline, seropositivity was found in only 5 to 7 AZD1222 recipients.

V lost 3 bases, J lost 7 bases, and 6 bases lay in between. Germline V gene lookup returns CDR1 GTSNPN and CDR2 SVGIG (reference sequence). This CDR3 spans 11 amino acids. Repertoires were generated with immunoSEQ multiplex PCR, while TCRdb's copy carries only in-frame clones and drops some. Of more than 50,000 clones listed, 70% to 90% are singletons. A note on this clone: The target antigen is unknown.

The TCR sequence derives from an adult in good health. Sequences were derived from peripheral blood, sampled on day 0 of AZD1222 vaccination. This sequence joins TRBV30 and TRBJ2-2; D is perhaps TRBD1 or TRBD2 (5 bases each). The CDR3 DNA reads TGTGCCTGGAGGGGGGACGGGGAGCTGTTTTTT. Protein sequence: CAWRGDGELFF.